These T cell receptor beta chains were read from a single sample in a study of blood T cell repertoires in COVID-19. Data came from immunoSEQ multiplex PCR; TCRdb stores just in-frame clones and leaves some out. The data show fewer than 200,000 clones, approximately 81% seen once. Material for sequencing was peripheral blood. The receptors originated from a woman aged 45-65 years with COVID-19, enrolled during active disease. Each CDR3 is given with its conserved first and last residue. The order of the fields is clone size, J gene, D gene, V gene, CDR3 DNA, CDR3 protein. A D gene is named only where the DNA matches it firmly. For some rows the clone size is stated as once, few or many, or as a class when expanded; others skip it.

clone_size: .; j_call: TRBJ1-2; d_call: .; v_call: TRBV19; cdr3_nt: TGTGCCAGTAGTATAATGCGGGGGACGAATTATGGCTACACCTTC; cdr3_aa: CASSIMRGTNYGYTF
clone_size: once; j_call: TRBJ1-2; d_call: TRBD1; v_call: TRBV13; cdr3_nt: TGTGCCAGCAGGGTAGACAGGGGCGACAACTATGGCTACACCTTC; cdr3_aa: CASRVDRGDNYGYTF
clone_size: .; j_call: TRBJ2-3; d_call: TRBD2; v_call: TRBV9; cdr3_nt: TGTGCCAGCAGCGTAGAAGGGCTAGCGGCCACAGATACGCAGTATTTT; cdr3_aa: CASSVEGLAATDTQYF
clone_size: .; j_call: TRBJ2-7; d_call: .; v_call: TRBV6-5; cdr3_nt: TGTGCCAGCAGCTCAGGGCAGTCATCCTACGAGCAGTACTTC; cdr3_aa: CASSSGQSSYEQYF
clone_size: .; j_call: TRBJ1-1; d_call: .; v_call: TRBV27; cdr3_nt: TGTGCCAGCAGTTTGGGGGGTGGCGTCACTGAAGCTTTCTTT; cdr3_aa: CASSLGGGVTEAFF
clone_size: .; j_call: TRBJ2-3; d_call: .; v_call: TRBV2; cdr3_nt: TGTGCCACCAGAGCCACTAGCACAGATACGCAGTATTTT; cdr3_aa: CATRATSTDTQYF
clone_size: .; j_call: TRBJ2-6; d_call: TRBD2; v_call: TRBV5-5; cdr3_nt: TGTGCCAGCAGCTTTCGGACTAGCGGGGGCCTCTCTGGGGCCAACGTCCTGACTTTC; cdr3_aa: CASSFRTSGGLSGANVLTF
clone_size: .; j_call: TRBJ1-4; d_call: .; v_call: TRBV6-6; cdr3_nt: TGTGCCAGCAGTTACCAGGCAGGGAATGAAAAACTGTTTTTT; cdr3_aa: CASSYQAGNEKLFF
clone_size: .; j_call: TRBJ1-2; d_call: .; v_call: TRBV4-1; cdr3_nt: TGCGCCAGCAGCCCAACAGGGTCTTTTGGCTACACCTTC; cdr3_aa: CASSPTGSFGYTF
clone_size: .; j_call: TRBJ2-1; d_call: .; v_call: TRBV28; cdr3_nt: TGTGCCAGCAGACGGCAGGGGTTGCATGAGCAGTTCTTC; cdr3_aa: CASRRQGLHEQFF
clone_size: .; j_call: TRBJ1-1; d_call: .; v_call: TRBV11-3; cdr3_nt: TGTGCCAGCAGCTTAGCACGGGACATGAACACTGAAGCTTTCTTT; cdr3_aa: CASSLARDMNTEAFF
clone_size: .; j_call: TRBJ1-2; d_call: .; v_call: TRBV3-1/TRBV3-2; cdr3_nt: TGTGCCAGCAGCCACCCCGACGGGAAACGGGATGGCTACACCTTC; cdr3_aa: CASSHPDGKRDGYTF
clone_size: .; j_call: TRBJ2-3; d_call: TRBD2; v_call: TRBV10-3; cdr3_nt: TGTGCCATCAGTGAGACAGCGGGGGGTCCCACAGATACGCAGTATTTT; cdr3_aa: CAISETAGGPTDTQYF
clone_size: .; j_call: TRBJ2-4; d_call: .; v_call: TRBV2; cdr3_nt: TGTGCCAGTGAGGGGGTAGCCAAAAACATTCAGTACTTC; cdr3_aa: CASEGVAKNIQYF
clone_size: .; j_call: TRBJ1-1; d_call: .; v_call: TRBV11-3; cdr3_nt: TGTGCCAGCAGCTTAGATGTGGGGGCTGGCGACACTGAAGCTTTCTTT; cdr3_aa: CASSLDVGAGDTEAFF
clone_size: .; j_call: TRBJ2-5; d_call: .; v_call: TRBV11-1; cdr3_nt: TGTGCCAGCAGCTTTCGGCCAAGCGCGTGGGAGACCCAGTACTTC; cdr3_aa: CASSFRPSAWETQYF
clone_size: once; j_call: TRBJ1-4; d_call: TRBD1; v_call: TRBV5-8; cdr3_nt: TGTGCCAGCAGCGCCACGACAGGGAACGAAAAACTGTTTTTT; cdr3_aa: CASSATTGNEKLFF
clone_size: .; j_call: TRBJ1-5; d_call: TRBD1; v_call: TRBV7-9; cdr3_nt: TGTGCCAGCAGCCGCGGACAGGATATTAGCAATCAGCCCCAGCATTTT; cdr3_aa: CASSRGQDISNQPQHF
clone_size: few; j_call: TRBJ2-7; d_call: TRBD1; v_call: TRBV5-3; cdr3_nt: TGTGCCAGAAGCTACCCGGGACAGATCTACGAGCAGTACTTC; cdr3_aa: CARSYPGQIYEQYF
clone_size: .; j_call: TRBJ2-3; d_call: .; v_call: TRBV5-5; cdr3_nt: TGTGCCAGCAGTTACTACGGGGATGGGAGCACAGATACGCAGTATTTT; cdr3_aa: CASSYYGDGSTDTQYF
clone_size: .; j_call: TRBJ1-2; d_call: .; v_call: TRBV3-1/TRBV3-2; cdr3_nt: TGTGCCAGCAGCCAAGACCCAGGGCTACCTAACTATGGCTACACCTTC; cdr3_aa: CASSQDPGLPNYGYTF
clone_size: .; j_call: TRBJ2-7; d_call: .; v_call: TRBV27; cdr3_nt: TGTGCCAGCAGTTTATCATCCGTCTACGAGCAGTACTTC; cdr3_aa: CASSLSSVYEQYF
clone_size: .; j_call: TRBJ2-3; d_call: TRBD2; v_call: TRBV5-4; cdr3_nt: TGTGCCAGCAGCTTGTCACTAGCGGGGGGGAGCACAGATACGCAGTATTTT; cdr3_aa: CASSLSLAGGSTDTQYF
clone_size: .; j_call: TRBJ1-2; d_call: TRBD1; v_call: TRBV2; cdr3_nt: TGTGCCAGCAGGCTACAGGGGTTCTCATATGGCTACACCTTC; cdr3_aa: CASRLQGFSYGYTF
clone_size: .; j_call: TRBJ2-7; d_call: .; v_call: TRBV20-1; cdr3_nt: TGCAGTGCTGACAGATCCTACGAGCAGTACTTC; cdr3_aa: CSADRSYEQYF
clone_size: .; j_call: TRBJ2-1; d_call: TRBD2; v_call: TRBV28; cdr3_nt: TGTGCCAGCAGTTTTTCCTGGGGACTAGCGGGGGACAATGAGCAGTTCTTC; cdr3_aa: CASSFSWGLAGDNEQFF
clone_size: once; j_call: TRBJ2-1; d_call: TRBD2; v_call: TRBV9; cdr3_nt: TGTGCCAGCAGCGGATATGCGGGGGACTATACTTACAATGAGCAGTTCTTC; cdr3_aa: CASSGYAGDYTYNEQFF
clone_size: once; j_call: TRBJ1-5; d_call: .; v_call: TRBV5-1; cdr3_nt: TGCGCCAGCAGTCTCACCGGGGAATTCAATCAGCCCCAGCATTTT; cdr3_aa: CASSLTGEFNQPQHF
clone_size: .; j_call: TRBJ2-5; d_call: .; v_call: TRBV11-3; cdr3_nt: TGTGCCAGCACCAAGCGGCCTGGTCGAGAGACCCAGTACTTC; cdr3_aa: CASTKRPGRETQYF
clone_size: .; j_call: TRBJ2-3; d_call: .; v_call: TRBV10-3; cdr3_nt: TGTGCCATCAGTGACAGGGTTGGGACAGATACGCAGTATTTT; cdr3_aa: CAISDRVGTDTQYF
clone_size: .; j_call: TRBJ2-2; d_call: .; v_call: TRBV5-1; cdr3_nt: TGCGCCAGCAGCTGGACGGGACAAAACACCGGGGAGCTGTTTTTT; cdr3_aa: CASSWTGQNTGELFF
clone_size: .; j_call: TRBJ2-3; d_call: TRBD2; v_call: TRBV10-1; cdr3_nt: TGCGCCAGCAGCCGGGGGGGCGGCACAGATACGCAGTATTTT; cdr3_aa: CASSRGGGTDTQYF
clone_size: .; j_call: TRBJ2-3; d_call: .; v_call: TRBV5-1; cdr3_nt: TGCGCCAGCAGCTTGGTCCTCGCGGGGAGCACAGATACGCAGTATTTT; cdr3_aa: CASSLVLAGSTDTQYF
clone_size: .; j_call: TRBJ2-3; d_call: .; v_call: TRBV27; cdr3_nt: TGTGCCAGCAGTTTATCGTTATTTTCCGGAGATACGCAGTATTTT; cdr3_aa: CASSLSLFSGDTQYF
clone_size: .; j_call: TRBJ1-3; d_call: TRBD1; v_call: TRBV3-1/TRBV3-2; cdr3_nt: TGTGCCAGCAGCCAAGAAGCGACAGGGGCTGGAAACACCATATATTTT; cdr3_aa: CASSQEATGAGNTIYF
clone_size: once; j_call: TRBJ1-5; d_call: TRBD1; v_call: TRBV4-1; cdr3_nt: TGCGCCAGCAGCCCCGGGACAGACAAATATCAGCCCCAGCATTTT; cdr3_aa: CASSPGTDKYQPQHF
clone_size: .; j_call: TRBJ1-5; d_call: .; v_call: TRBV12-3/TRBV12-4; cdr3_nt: TGTGCCAGCAGTTCCAATAGCAATCAGCCCCAGCATTTT; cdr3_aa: CASSSNSNQPQHF
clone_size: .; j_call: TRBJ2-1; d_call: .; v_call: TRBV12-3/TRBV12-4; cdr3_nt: TGTGCCAGCAGTTTAGGGCAGTACAATGAGCAGTTCTTC; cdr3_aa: CASSLGQYNEQFF
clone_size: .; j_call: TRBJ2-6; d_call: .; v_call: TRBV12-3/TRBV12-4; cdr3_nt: TGTGCCAGCAGTATTACTGGGGCCAACGTCCTGACTTTC; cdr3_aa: CASSITGANVLTF
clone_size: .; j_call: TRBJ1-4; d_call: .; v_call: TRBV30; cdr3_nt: TGTGCCTGGAGTGTACGAAGCAGGGTTGCTGAAAAACTGTTTTTT; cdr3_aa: CAWSVRSRVAEKLFF
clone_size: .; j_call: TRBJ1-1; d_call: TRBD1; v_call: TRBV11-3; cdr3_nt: TGTGCCAGCAGCCTGGGACAGATGAACACTGAAGCTTTCTTT; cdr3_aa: CASSLGQMNTEAFF
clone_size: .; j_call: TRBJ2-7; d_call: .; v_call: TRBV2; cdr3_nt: TGTGCCAGCAGTCCCCCGGACAGTCTCGAGCAGTACTTC; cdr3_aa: CASSPPDSLEQYF
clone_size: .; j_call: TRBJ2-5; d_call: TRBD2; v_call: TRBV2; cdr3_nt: TGTGCCAGCACCCGAGGTTGGGCGGGGGGGAAAGAGACCCAGTACTTC; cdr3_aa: CASTRGWAGGKETQYF
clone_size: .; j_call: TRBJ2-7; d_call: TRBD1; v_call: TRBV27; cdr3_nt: TGTGCCAGCAGCCAAACCGGGACAGGGGGTCTCGAGCAGTACTTC; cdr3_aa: CASSQTGTGGLEQYF
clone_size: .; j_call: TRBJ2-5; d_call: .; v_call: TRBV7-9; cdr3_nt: TGTGCCAGCAGCTTAGGTGGCGGGCAAGAGACCCAGTACTTC; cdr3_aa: CASSLGGGQETQYF
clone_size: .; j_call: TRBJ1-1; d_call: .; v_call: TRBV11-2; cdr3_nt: TGTGCCAGCAGCTTAAGTCAGGGGAGCACTGAAGCTTTCTTT; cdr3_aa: CASSLSQGSTEAFF
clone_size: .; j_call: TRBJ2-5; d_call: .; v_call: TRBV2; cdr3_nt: TGTGCCAGCAGGCCGACTAGCCAAGAGACCCAGTACTTC; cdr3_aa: CASRPTSQETQYF
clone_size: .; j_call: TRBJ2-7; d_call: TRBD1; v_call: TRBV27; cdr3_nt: TGTGCCAGCAGTCCCGGGGACAGGGTAGGGTCCGAGCAGTACTTC; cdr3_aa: CASSPGDRVGSEQYF
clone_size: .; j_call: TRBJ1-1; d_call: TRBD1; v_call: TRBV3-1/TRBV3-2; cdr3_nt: TGTGCCAGCAGCTGGGACAGGGAAGCTTTCTTT; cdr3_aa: CASSWDREAFF
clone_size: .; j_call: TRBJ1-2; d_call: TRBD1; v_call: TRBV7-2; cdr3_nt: TGTGCCAGCAGCGCCCTACAGGGGGACTATGGCTACACCTTC; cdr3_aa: CASSALQGDYGYTF